The clone carrying this T cell receptor (beta chain) was observed a single time. These data originate in a study of blood T cell repertoires in COVID-19. Whole-study context: The United States, Italy and Spain supplied acute and convalescent COVID-19 samples. In each case, the material was cDNA or gDNA derived from T cells, B-cell-depleted T cells, or PBMCs.

Per the authors' pipeline: Amplification of reference gene primers provided the estimated nucleated cell counts. The method was immunoSEQ multiplex PCR; TCRdb's version includes in-frame clones alone and lacks a portion of them. The DNA gave D and trimming, while V, J and clone size come from that table. Among over 100,000 clones listed, 80% to 90% were seen once. There are 17 residues in the CDR3. Germline V gives CDR1 SGHDT, CDR2 YYEEEE. J gave up 5 bases and V 0 bases, and 7 bases lay outside the gene matches. Input material: peripheral blood. The sequence came from a human donor with acute or convalescent COVID-19. The donor label of this sample is uncertain. The genes are TRBV5-6 and TRBJ2-1, with TRBD2 matching over 11 bases. CDR3 bases: TGTGCCAGCAGCTTGGAGGCGACTAGCGGGGAGGACAATGAGCAGTTCTTC. This codes for CASSLEATSGEDNEQFF.